The 5 T cell receptor beta chains given below trace back to one sample, sequenced in a study of T cell responses to AZD1222 COVID-19 vaccine. Assay used: immunoSEQ multiplex PCR; TCRdb lists only in-frame clones, some missing. The repertoire holds 120,000 to 150,000 clones, with 89% as singletons. This sample comprised peripheral blood, obtained on day 0 of AZD1222 vaccination. The source is an adult in good health.

The rearrangement uses TRBV2 and TRBJ1-2, with D maybe TRBD1 (5 bases). The V gene lost 1 base and the J gene lost 2 bases, with 14 bases spanning the gap. CDR3 length equals 16 residues. The germline V gene has CDR1 SNHLY and CDR2 FYNNEI. CDR3 sequence (DNA): TGTGCCAGCAGTGAAGTGAGTGGGGGGAGCAACTATGGCTACACCTTC. Translated, it gives CASSEVSGGSNYGYTF.

The chain is built from TRBV6-6 and TRBJ1-6; D not resolved. CDR3 size: 14 residues. Looked up from germline, CDR1 is MNHNY and CDR2 is SVGAGI (reference sequence). Trimming removed 9 bases from V and 8 bases from J, with 17 bases in between. The CDR3 sequence is CASLESEVDSPLHF. The CDR3 nucleotides are TGTGCCAGTCTCGAGTCTGAAGTAGATTCACCCCTCCACTTT.

The genes are TRBV9 and TRBJ1-2; D possibly corresponds to TRBD1 (6 bases). The CDR3 extends over 14 amino acids. The V end was cut by 1 base, the J end by 6 bases, with 13 bases between. Germline V CDR1 and CDR2: SGDLS, YYNGEE. CDR3 residues: CASSVRSTGHGYTF. The CDR3 nucleotides are TGTGCCAGCAGCGTACGGTCGACAGGTCATGGCTACACCTTC.

This chain connects TRBV24-1 to TRBJ2-2; weak D call: TRBD1 (5 bases). This CDR3 has 14 amino acids. Germline CDR1 is KGHDR and CDR2 is SFDVKD. V shed 4 bases and J shed 1 base, with 6 bases lying between them. The CDR3 nucleotides read TGTGCCACCAGTGACACAGGGAACACCGGGGAGCTGTTTTTT. Protein sequence: CATSDTGNTGELFF.

CDR3: CASSTQWTAGGYTF. CDR3 sequence (DNA): TGTGCCAGCAGCACCCAATGGACAGCGGGTGGCTACACCTTC. The chain has TRBV13 and TRBJ1-2; D perhaps matches TRBD1 (6 bases). The CDR3 totals 14 residues. The V gene's germline CDR1 is PRHDT and CDR2 FYEKMQ (reference sequence). The V end was cut by 5 bases, the J end by 7 bases, with 17 bases between.